A selection of T cell receptor beta chains follows, all from one sample in a study of blood T cells in healthy people across ages. TCRdb analysed the 5' RACE reads with MiXCR anew, one entry per CDR3 protein. The table records 850,000 to 1,000,000 distinct CDR3 sequences, about 48% of them present only once. Sequenced input: blood. Receptors were obtained from a man younger than 40 in good health. The CDR3 runs from the conserved cysteine through the conserved F or W. D genes are given only for firm matches. Clone size is shown for a subset of rows, as once, few, many or a class of expanded clone.

- TRBJ2-1 TRBD1 TRBV6-5 TGTGCCAGCAGACGGCCACAGGGGGCCGATGAGCAGTTCTTC CASRRPQGADEQFF
- TRBJ2-3 - TRBV20-1 TGCAGTGCCAAAAGGGGCACAGATACGCAGTATTTT CSAKRGTDTQYF
- TRBJ1-4 - TRBV7-2 TGTGCCAGCAGCTTAGCCGGGTTTGATGAAAAACTGTTTTTT CASSLAGFDEKLFF
- TRBJ2-3 TRBD2 TRBV9 TGTGCCAGCAGCGAACAAGGGCGGGGGGCGGATACGCAGTATTTT CASSEQGRGADTQYF
- TRBJ1-4 - TRBV5-1 TGCGCCAGCAGCTTGCAGACAGGCGATGAAAAACTGTTTTTT CASSLQTGDEKLFF
- TRBJ2-1 TRBD1 TRBV28 TGTGCCAGCAGTTTAGTGGACAGGGACGACAATGAGCAGTTCTTC CASSLVDRDDNEQFF
- TRBJ2-1 TRBD2 TRBV9 TGTGCCAGCAGCGTAGGGGGGGGAGAGAGCTCCTACAATGAGCAGTTCTTC CASSVGGGESSYNEQFF
- TRBJ2-1 - TRBV5-1 TGCGCCAGCAGCCCGGATACCCTCTATGAGCAGTTCTTC CASSPDTLYEQFF
- TRBJ1-2 - TRBV2 TGTGCCAGCAGTGAGGAGGGAGGCTACACCTTC CASSEEGGYTF
- TRBJ2-3 TRBD1 TRBV11-2 TGTGCCAGCAGCTTCGGTTCAGGGACAGGGAGGGCAGATACGCAGTATTTT CASSFGSGTGRADTQYF
- TRBJ1-5 - TRBV27 TGTGCCAGCAGTTTTTTCTACGGGGTGAATCAGCCCCAGCATTTT CASSFFYGVNQPQHF
- TRBJ1-1 TRBD1 TRBV6-2/TRBV6-3 TGTGCCAGCAGTTTCGGGACAGGGGAGAACACTGAAGCTTTCTTT CASSFGTGENTEAFF
- TRBJ1-2 - TRBV2 TGTGCCAGCAGTGAAGTCCCCCAAGGCTATGGCTACACCTTC CASSEVPQGYGYTF
- TRBJ2-3 TRBD2 TRBV6-2/TRBV6-3 TGTGCCAGCAGTTACGGCCTAGCGGTAAGCACAGATACGCAGTATTTT CASSYGLAVSTDTQYF
- TRBJ2-4 TRBD1 TRBV5-1 TGCGCCAGCAGAGGGACAGGGGAGGACATTCAGTACTTC CASRGTGEDIQYF
few TRBJ2-7 - TRBV29-1 TGCAGCGTTGAAGAGCCCTCCGCCTACGAGCAGTACTTC CSVEEPSAYEQYF
few TRBJ2-1 TRBD2 TRBV5-1 TGCGCCAGCAGACCTACTAGCGGGGCCTACAATGAGCAGTTCTTC CASRPTSGAYNEQFF
- TRBJ2-1 - TRBV12-3/TRBV12-4 TGTGCCAGCACCCGGGGGACATACAATGAGCAGTTCTTC CASTRGTYNEQFF
few TRBJ2-3 - TRBV28 TGTGCCAGCAGTTTAGAGGGTGGGAATACGCAGTATTTT CASSLEGGNTQYF
- TRBJ1-1 - TRBV24-1 TGTGCCACCAGTGACTCCGGGACGGGGAACACTGAAGCTTTCTTT CATSDSGTGNTEAFF
few TRBJ2-1 TRBD1 TRBV7-2 TGTGCCAGCAGCTGGACAGGGGCCAATGAGCAGTTCTTC CASSWTGANEQFF
- TRBJ2-7 TRBD1 TRBV29-1 TGCAGCGTTGTCACCGGGACAGACTACGAGCAGTACTTC CSVVTGTDYEQYF
- TRBJ2-2 - TRBV2 TGTGCCAGCAGTGCGGAGGCGGCAATCACCGGGGAGCTGTTTTTT CASSAEAAITGELFF
- TRBJ2-7 - TRBV14 TGTGCCAGCAGCCAAATGTCCCGGCAGTACTTC CASSQMSRQYF
- TRBJ2-7 - TRBV5-5 TGTGCCAGCAGCTTTGGAGGGCGAGCCTACGAGCAGTACTTC CASSFGGRAYEQYF
- TRBJ2-3 TRBD2 TRBV5-1 TGCGCCAGCAGCTTGGATCCCAGCGGGGATCAGTATTTT CASSLDPSGDQYF
- TRBJ2-3 - TRBV4-2 TGTGCCAGCAGCCTCGCCGAGGGCAGGGTAGTAGATACGCAGTATTTT CASSLAEGRVVDTQYF
- TRBJ2-3 - TRBV7-3 TGTGCCAGCAGCCCTAGCTCTAGCACAGATACGCAGTATTTT CASSPSSSTDTQYF
- TRBJ2-7 - TRBV4-3 TGCGCCAGCAGCCAAGAGCCAGCCTGGGAGCAGTACTTC CASSQEPAWEQYF
few TRBJ2-3 TRBD2 TRBV7-2 TGTGCCAGCAGCGCCGGGACTAGCGGGGGAGATACGCAGTATTTT CASSAGTSGGDTQYF
- TRBJ2-4 TRBD1 TRBV20-1 TGCAGTGCTAGGGACAGGGGGGTAAACATTCAGTACTTC CSARDRGVNIQYF
- TRBJ2-7 TRBD1 TRBV10-3 TGTGCCATCACTCGGGGACAGGACGGATTGAGCTCCTACGAGCAGTACTTC CAITRGQDGLSSYEQYF
- TRBJ2-3 - TRBV5-1 TGCGCCAGCAGCTTGGAATACACGATCACAGATACGCAGTATTTT CASSLEYTITDTQYF
- TRBJ2-2 TRBD1 TRBV6-4 TGTGCCAGCAGTGACTCACGGCAGGGGGCCGGGGAGCTGTTTTTT CASSDSRQGAGELFF
- TRBJ2-7 TRBD2 TRBV28 TGTGCCAGCAGTCTAGGGCTAGCGGGGGGTCTAGCCGAGCAGTACTTC CASSLGLAGGLAEQYF
- TRBJ2-5 - TRBV6-6 TGTGCCAGCAGGATGTGGGGGGATGAGACCCAGTACTTC CASRMWGDETQYF
- TRBJ2-7 TRBD1 TRBV12-3/TRBV12-4 TGTGCCAGCAGTCGTGGACAGGGGTGGAGCGAGCAGTACTTC CASSRGQGWSEQYF
few TRBJ2-1 - TRBV6-5 TGTGCCAGCACCCAAGGGGGCGGGGACAACAAGTTCTTC CASTQGGGDNKFF
- TRBJ1-1 - TRBV5-1 TGCGCCAGCAGCCCTGACGGGGGACAGAACACTGAAGCTTTCTTT CASSPDGGQNTEAFF
once TRBJ2-3 - TRBV12-3/TRBV12-4 TGTGCCAGCAGGTTCCGTAACGGGGGAGAAGATACGCAGTATTTT CASRFRNGGEDTQYF
many TRBJ2-3 TRBD1 TRBV7-7 TGTGCTAGCAGCACCGGACAGGGGAGAGCAGATACGCAGTATTTT CASSTGQGRADTQYF
- TRBJ2-1 TRBD1 TRBV20-1 TGCAGTGCTAGAGTCCCGGACAGGGAGAGCAGTGAGCAGTTCTTC CSARVPDRESSEQFF
once TRBJ2-5 - TRBV20-1 TGCAGTGCTAGATCCGACAGGAGCTTTCAAGAGACCCAGTACTTC CSARSDRSFQETQYF
few TRBJ2-1 TRBD2 TRBV27 TGTGCCAGCAGTTCCTCCCCCTACGGGGGGGACTACAATGAGCAGTTCTTC CASSSSPYGGDYNEQFF
- TRBJ2-7 - TRBV29-1 TGCAGCGTTGTCGAGCCCGGGGGTTACGAGCAGTACTTC CSVVEPGGYEQYF
few TRBJ1-1 TRBD1 TRBV12-3/TRBV12-4 TGTGCCAGCAGAGTGACAGGGGCATTCAACACTGAAGCTTTCTTT CASRVTGAFNTEAFF
- TRBJ1-4 - TRBV5-1 TGCGCCAGCAGCAGGGACCCTGCAACTAATGAAAAACTGTTTTTT CASSRDPATNEKLFF
- TRBJ1-4 - TRBV7-2 TGTGCCAGCAGCTTAGGGCCCAATGAAAAACTGTTTTTT CASSLGPNEKLFF
- TRBJ2-7 TRBD2 TRBV15 TGTGCCACCGGGAGGGCAGGCTACGCGCAGTACTTC CATGRAGYAQYF
- TRBJ1-1 - TRBV27 TGTGCCAGCAGTTTTAGAGGGAAGAACACTGAAGCTTTCTTT CASSFRGKNTEAFF
many TRBJ2-7 TRBD1 TRBV6-5 TGTGCCAGCAGACGACAGGGCGAGCAGTACTTC CASRRQGEQYF
- TRBJ1-2 - TRBV6-6 TGTGCCAGCAAGAAAAACGGGGAGAACTATGGCTACACCTTC CASKKNGENYGYTF
few TRBJ2-6 TRBD1 TRBV3-1 TGTGCCAGCAGCCAACCATCCGGACAGGGCGAAAGCTCTGGGGCCAACGTCCTGACTTTC CASSQPSGQGESSGANVLTF
- TRBJ2-1 - TRBV3-1 TGTGCCAGCAGCCAGTTCAGGGGCTACAATGAGCAGTTCTTC CASSQFRGYNEQFF
few TRBJ2-7 - TRBV7-2 TGTGCCAGCAGCTCAACTTCGGGCTTCACCTACGAGCAGTACTTC CASSSTSGFTYEQYF